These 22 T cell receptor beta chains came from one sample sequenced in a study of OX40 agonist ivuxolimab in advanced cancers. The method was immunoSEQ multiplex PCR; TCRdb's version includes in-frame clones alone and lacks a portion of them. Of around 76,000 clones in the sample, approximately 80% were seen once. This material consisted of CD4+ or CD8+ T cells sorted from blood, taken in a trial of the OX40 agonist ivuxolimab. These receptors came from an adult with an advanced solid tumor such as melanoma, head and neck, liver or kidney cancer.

The CDR3 sequence is CASSLWGDRGQPQHF. Written as DNA, the CDR3 is TGTGCCAGCAGCTTATGGGGTGACAGGGGGCAGCCCCAGCATTTT. The rearrangement uses TRBV11-2 and TRBJ1-5, with 9 positions matching TRBD1. J was trimmed by 7 bases and V by 2 bases; bases with no gene match: 6. CDR3 length: 15 residues. The V gene's germline CDR1 is SGHAT and CDR2 FQNNGV.

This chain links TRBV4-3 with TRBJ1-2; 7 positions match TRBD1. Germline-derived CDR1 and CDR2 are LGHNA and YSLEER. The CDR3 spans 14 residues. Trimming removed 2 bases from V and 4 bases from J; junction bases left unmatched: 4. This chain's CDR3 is CASSQIQGVYGYTF. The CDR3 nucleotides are TGCGCCAGCAGCCAAATCCAGGGGGTCTATGGCTACACCTTC.

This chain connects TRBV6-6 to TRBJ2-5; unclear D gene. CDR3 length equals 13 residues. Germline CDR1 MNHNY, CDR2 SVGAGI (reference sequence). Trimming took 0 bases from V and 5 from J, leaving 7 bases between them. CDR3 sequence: CASSYSVGETQYF. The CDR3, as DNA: TGTGCCAGCAGTTACTCTGTTGGGGAGACCCAGTACTTC.

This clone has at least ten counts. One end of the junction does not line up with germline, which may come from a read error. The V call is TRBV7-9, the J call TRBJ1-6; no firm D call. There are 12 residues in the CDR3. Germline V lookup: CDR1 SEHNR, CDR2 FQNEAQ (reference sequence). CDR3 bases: TGTGCCAGCAGCCCGCTGACTTCAGCCCTCCACTTT. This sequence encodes CASSPLTSALHF.

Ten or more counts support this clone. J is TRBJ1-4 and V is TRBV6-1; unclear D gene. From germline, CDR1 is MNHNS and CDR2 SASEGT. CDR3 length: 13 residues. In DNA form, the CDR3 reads TGTGCTCATGGGTTTGCAACTAATGAAAAACTGTTTTTT. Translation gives CAHGFATNEKLFF.

As DNA, the CDR3 is TGTGCCAGCAGTGAAGGCCCGGCGGTGGCGGACTACGAGCAGTACTTC. Translated, it gives CASSEGPAVADYEQYF. The chain uses TRBV6-1 and TRBJ2-7; D gene ambiguous. Germline V gene sequence: CDR1 MNHNS, CDR2 SASEGT. The CDR3 consists of 16 residues. Trimming took off 1 base at V and 3 bases at J, with 16 bases between the two ends.

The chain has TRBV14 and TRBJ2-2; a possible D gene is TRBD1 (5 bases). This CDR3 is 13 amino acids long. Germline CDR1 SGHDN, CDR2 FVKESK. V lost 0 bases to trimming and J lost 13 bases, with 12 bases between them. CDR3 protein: CASSQDRAGWLFF. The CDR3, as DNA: TGTGCCAGCAGCCAAGATAGGGCAGGGTGGCTGTTTTTT.

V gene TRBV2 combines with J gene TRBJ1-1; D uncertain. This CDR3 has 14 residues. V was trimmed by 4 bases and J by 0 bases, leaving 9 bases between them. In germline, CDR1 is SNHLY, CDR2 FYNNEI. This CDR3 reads CASSAASVNTEAFF. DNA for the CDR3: TGTGCCAGCAGTGCGGCCAGTGTGAACACTGAAGCTTTCTTT.

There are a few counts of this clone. The CDR3 loop reads CASGLVGSNTEAFF. Written as DNA, the CDR3 is TGTGCTAGTGGTTTGGTCGGCAGTAACACTGAAGCTTTCTTT. The chain links TRBV12-5 to TRBJ1-1, with D unclear. Germline loops: CDR1 LGHNT, CDR2 FRNRAP. Trimming left V 0 bases short and J 2 bases short, with 7 bases between. The CDR3 consists of 14 residues. The full variable domain, rest sourced from reference TRBV12-5 and TRBJ1-1, is DARVTQTPRHKVTEMGQEVTMRCQPILGHNTVFWYRQTMMQGLELLAYFRNRAPLDDSGMPKDRFSAEMPDATLATLKIQPSEPRDSAVYFCASGLVGSNTEAFFGQGTRLTVV.

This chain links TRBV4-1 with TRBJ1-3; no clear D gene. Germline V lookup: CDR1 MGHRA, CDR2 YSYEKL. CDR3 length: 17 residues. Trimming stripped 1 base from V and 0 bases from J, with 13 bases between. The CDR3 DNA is TGCGCCAGCAGCCAAGCCCGAGGGAGGGACTCTGGAAACACCATATATTTT. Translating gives CASSQARGRDSGNTIYF.

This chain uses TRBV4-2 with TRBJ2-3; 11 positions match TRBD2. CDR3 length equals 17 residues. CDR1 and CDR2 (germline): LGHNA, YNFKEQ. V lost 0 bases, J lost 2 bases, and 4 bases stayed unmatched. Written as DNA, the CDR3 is TGTGCCAGCAGCCAAGATGGTAGCGGGGGGGCCACAGATACGCAGTATTTT. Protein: CASSQDGSGGATDTQYF.

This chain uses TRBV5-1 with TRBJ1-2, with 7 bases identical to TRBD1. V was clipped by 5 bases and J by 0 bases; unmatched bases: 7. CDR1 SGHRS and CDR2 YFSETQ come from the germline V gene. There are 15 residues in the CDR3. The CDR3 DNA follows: TGCGCCAGCAGTATCGGGACAGTTCCTAACTATGGCTACACCTTC. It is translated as CASSIGTVPNYGYTF.

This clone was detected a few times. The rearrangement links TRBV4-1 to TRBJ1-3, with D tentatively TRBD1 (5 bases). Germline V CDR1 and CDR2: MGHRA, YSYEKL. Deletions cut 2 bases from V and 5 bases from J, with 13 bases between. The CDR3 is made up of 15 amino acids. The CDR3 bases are TGCGCCAGCAGCCAACAGGGTAGTCGGAGAAACACCATATATTTT. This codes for CASSQQGSRRNTIYF.

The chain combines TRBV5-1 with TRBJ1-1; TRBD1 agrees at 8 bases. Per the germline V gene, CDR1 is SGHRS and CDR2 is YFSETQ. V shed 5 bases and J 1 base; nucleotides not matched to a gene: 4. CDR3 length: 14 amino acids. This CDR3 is CASSQGTGNTEAFF. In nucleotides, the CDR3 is TGCGCCAGCAGTCAAGGGACAGGGAACACTGAAGCTTTCTTT.

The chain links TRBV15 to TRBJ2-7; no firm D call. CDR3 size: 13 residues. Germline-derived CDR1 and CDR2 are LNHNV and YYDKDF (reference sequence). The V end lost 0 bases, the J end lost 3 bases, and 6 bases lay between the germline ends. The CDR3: CATSRDISYEQYF. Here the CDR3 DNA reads TGTGCCACCAGCAGAGATATCAGCTACGAGCAGTACTTC.

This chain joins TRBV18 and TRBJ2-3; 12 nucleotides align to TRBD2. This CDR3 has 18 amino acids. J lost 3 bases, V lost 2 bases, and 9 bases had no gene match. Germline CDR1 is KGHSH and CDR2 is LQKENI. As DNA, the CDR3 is TGTGCCAGCTCACCAAATCTAGCGGGGGGGCTCGGGACAGATACGCAGTATTTT. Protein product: CASSPNLAGGLGTDTQYF.

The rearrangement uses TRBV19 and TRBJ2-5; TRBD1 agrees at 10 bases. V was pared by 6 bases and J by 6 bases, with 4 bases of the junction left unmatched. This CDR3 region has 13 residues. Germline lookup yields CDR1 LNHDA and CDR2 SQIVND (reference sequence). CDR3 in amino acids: CASSPDRGKTQYF. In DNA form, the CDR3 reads TGTGCCAGTAGCCCGGACAGGGGGAAGACCCAGTACTTC. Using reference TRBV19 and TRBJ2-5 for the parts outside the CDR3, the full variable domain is DGGITQSPKYLFRKEGQNVTLSCEQNLNHDAMYWYRQDPGQGLRLIYYSQIVNDFQKGDIAEGYSVSREKKESFPLTVTSAQKNPTAFYLCASSPDRGKTQYFGPGTRLLVL.

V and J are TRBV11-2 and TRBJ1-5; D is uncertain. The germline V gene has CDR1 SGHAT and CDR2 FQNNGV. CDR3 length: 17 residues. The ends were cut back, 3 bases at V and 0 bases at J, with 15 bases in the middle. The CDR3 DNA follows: TGTGCCAGCAGCTTTGATAGTTACGTGGATAGCAATCAGCCCCAGCATTTT. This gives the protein CASSFDSYVDSNQPQHF.

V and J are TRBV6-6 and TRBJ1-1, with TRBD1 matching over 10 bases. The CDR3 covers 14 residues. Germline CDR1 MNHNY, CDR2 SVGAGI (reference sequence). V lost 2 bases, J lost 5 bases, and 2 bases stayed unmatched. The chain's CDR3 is CASSYEDRGTEAFF. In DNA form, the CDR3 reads TGTGCCAGCAGTTACGAGGACAGGGGGACTGAAGCTTTCTTT.

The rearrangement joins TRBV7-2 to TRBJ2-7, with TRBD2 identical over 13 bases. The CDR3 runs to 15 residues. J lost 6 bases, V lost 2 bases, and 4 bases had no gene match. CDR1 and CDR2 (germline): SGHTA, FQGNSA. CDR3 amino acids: CASSLTSGGAVEQYF. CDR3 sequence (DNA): TGTGCCAGCAGCTTAACTAGCGGGGGGGCGGTCGAGCAGTACTTC.

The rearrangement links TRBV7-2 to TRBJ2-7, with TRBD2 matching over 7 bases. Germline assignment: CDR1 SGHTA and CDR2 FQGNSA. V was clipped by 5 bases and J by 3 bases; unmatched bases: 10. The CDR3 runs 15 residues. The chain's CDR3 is CASSRGAGPIYEQYF. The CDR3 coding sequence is TGTGCCAGCAGCCGTGGAGCGGGACCTATCTACGAGCAGTACTTC.

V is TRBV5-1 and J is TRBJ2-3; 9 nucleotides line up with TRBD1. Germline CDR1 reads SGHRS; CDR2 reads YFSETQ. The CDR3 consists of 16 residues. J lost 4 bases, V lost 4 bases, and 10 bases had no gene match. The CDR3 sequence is CASSHTDRGAADTQYF. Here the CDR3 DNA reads TGCGCCAGCAGCCATACCGACAGGGGGGCGGCAGATACGCAGTATTTT.